This T cell receptor (beta chain) was captured in a study of post-analysis software for immune sequencing data. General study results and limits: Batch-matched samples strongly co-clustered by F measure. Relative to controls, patients with multiple sclerosis showed significantly lower normalized Chao1 diversity. Relative to controls, patients had five TRBV segments at higher frequency, with TRBV5-6, TRBV5-1 and TRBV20-1 among these.

The CDR3 covers 14 residues. Germline loops: CDR1 LNHDA, CDR2 SQIVND (reference sequence). V lost 3 bases and J 5 bases, leaving 13 bases between the germline ends. In regard to this clonotype: Its antigen is still unknown.

Sequencing libraries made from TCR beta cDNA carried unique molecular identifiers. TCRdb reprocessed the PCR reads via MiXCR and lists one record per CDR3 protein. The sample carries about 400,000 distinct CDR3 sequences, approximately 38% recorded once. The chain uses TRBV19 and TRBJ1-1; perhaps TRBD1 as D (5 bases). The TCR was taken from a girl between 5 and 17 years old with multiple sclerosis. Material: blood. CDR3 sequence (DNA): TGTGCCAGTAGTATCGAGGACCGGGGGACTGAAGCTTTCTTT. It codes for CASSIEDRGTEAFF.